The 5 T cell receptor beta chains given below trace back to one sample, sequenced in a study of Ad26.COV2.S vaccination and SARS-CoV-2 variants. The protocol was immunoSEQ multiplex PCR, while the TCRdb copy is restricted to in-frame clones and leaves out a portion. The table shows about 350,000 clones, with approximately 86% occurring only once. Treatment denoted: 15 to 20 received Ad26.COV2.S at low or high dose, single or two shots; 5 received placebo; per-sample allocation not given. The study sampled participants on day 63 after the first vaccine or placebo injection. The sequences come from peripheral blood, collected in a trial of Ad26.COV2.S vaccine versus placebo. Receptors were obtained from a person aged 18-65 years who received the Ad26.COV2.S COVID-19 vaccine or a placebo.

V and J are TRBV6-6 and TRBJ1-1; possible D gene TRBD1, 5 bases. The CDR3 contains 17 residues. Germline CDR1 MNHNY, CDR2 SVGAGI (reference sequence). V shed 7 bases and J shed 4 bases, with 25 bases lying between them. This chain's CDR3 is CASTRGEDVPGGTEAFF. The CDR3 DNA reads TGTGCCAGCACTCGAGGGGAGGACGTACCCGGGGGCACTGAAGCTTTCTTT.

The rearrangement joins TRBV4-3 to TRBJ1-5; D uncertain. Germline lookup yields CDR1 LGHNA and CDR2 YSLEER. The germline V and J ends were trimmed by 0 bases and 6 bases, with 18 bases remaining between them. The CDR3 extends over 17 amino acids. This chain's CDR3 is CASSQDVGSVFRQPQHF. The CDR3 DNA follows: TGCGCCAGCAGCCAAGATGTTGGGTCAGTTTTCCGTCAGCCCCAGCATTTT.

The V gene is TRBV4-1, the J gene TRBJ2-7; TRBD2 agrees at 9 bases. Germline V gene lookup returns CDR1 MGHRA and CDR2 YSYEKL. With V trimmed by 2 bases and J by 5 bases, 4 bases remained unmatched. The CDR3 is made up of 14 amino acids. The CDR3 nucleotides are TGCGCCAGCAGCCAAATAGCGGGAGTGAACGAGCAGTACTTC. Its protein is CASSQIAGVNEQYF.

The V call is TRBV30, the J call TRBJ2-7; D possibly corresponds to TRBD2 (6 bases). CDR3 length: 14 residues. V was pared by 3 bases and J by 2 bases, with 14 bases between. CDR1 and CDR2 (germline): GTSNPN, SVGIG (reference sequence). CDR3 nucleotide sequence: TGTGCCTGGAGCCCCTGGGGGGAAACCTACGAGCAGTACTTC. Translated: CAWSPWGETYEQYF.

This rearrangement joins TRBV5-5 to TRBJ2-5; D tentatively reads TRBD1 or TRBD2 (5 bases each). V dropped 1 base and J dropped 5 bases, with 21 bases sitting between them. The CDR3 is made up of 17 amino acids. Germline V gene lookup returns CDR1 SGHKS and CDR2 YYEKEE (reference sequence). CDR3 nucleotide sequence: TGTGCCAGCAGCTTGAGTGTGTGGGGGTCCGGCCAGGAGACCCAGTACTTC. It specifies CASSLSVWGSGQETQYF.